Presented here are 23 T cell receptor beta chains from one specimen sequenced in a study of spatial heterogeneity in lung cancer. These receptors' targets are unknown. TCRdb re-analysed the 5' RACE reads in MiXCR, keeping a single row per CDR3 protein. The sample lists several thousand distinct CDR3 sequences; around 4.9% were seen once. Time point in this sample: sample taken at primary tumor resection. Findings of the study overall: It was found that expanded intratumoral alpha and beta TCR counts tracked tumor mutation counts.

The input for sequencing was lung tumor tissue, taken at surgery. The receptors here all came from a male donor with early-stage non-small cell lung cancer.

Sample share makes this clonotype medium-sized. The rearrangement joins TRBV28 to TRBJ2-2; 7 nucleotides line up with TRBD1. The V gene end was trimmed by 3 bases and the J gene end by 6 bases; junction bases not matched to a gene: 7. Germline V gives CDR1 MDHEN, CDR2 SYDVKM. This CDR3 is built from 15 residues. The CDR3, as DNA: TGTGCCAGCAGTTTTGACAGGGTGATTTCCGGGGAGCTGTTTTTT. Its translation is CASSFDRVISGELFF.

In this sample, this clonotype turned up many times. V gene TRBV10-3 combines with J gene TRBJ2-3, with a tentative D call TRBD2 (5 bases). The ends were cut back, 7 bases at V and 4 bases at J, with 12 bases in the middle. Germline values: CDR1 ENHRY, CDR2 SYGVKD. The CDR3 length is 13 residues. CDR3 loop: CAINPAASDTQYF. CDR3 DNA: TGTGCCATCAATCCAGCGGCATCAGATACGCAGTATTTT.

This clonotype is medium-sized within its sample. This chain connects TRBV19 to TRBJ2-3; TRBD2 might be the D (5 bases). The CDR3 covers 15 residues. V was cut by 7 bases and J by 6 bases, with 20 bases left in between. The germline V gene encodes CDR1 LNHDA and CDR2 SQIVND (reference sequence). CDR3 nucleotide sequence: TGTGCCAGTATCCCGAGACCGGGGTTGTGGGATACGCAGTATTTT. This gives the protein CASIPRPGLWDTQYF.

This clonotype was detected ten times or more. The chain carries TRBV28 and TRBJ1-2; TRBD1 aligns across 12 bases. Germline V gives CDR1 MDHEN, CDR2 SYDVKM. V was pared by 6 bases and J by 8 bases, with 13 bases of the junction left unmatched. The CDR3 consists of 16 residues. The CDR3 loop is CASRPVGGQGALGYTF. CDR3 in DNA: TGTGCCAGCAGACCCGTCGGGGGACAGGGGGCGCTAGGCTACACCTTC.

This clonotype was found many times. V usage is TRBV6-1 and J usage is TRBJ2-1; 13 bases map to TRBD2. Unmatched junction bases numbered 10, after V lost 7 bases and J lost 10 bases. Germline V CDR1 and CDR2: MNHNS, SASEGT. The CDR3 is made up of 15 amino acids. The CDR3: CASNLGLAGVEEQFF. The CDR3 DNA sequence: TGTGCCAGCAATCTAGGACTAGCGGGAGTAGAGGAGCAGTTCTTC.

In this sample, this clonotype turned up many times. This chain connects TRBV10-2 to TRBJ2-1, with 7 bases identical to TRBD2. Trimming removed 6 bases from V and 6 bases from J; junction bases left unmatched: 2. This CDR3 is built from 12 residues. CDR1 is WSHSY, CDR2 SAAADI, per germline. DNA of the CDR3: TGCGCCAGCAGCCCGGGGGGCAATGAGCAGTTCTTC. This gives the protein CASSPGGNEQFF.

Sample share makes this clonotype medium-sized. J is TRBJ2-2 and V is TRBV12-3 or TRBV12-4; D not resolved. With 2 bases removed from V and 3 bases from J, the gap between germline ends came to 7 bases. This CDR3 contains 14 residues. This chain's CDR3 is CASSLMAHTGELFF. The CDR3, as DNA: TGTGCCAGCAGTTTAATGGCTCACACCGGGGAGCTGTTTTTT.

The chain recombines TRBV30 with TRBJ1-2, with D possibly matching TRBD1 (5 bases). V was trimmed by 0 bases and J by 4 bases, leaving 9 bases between them. The CDR3 covers 13 residues. Germline V gene lookup returns CDR1 GTSNPN and CDR2 SVGIG (reference sequence). For the CDR3, the DNA is TGTGCCTGGAGTGTAGGGAGGGGCTATGGCTACACCTTC. It specifies CAWSVGRGYGYTF.

By its share, this clonotype is medium-sized. The chain couples TRBV7-6 to TRBJ2-7; TRBD2 agrees at 10 bases. The CDR3 length is 15 residues. With V trimmed by 4 bases and J by 2 bases, 5 bases remained unmatched. The germline gives CDR1 SGHVS, CDR2 FNYEAQ. DNA of the CDR3: TGTGCCAGCAGCTCACTAGCGGGAACTGCCTACGAGCAGTACTTC. This sequence encodes CASSSLAGTAYEQYF.

Ten or more counts support this clonotype. The CDR3 DNA reads as TGCGCCAGCAGCGGGACTAGCGGGGGCCTCTACAATGAGCAGTTCTTC. As protein: CASSGTSGGLYNEQFF. J is TRBJ2-1 and V is TRBV5-1, with 14 bases that match TRBD2. V lost 4 bases, J lost 3 bases, and 3 bases stayed unmatched. Germline V gives CDR1 SGHRS, CDR2 YFSETQ. The CDR3 is 16 amino acids.

This clonotype was detected ten times or more. The J gene is TRBJ1-1, the V gene TRBV4-2; no clear D gene. This CDR3 has 12 amino acids. The germline gives CDR1 LGHNA, CDR2 YNFKEQ. Trimming removed 0 bases at V and 8 bases at J, with 7 bases between. This chain's CDR3 is CASSQDGIEAFF. For the CDR3, the DNA is TGTGCCAGCAGCCAAGATGGGATCGAAGCTTTCTTT.

In its sample, this clonotype was seen many times. The chain links TRBV7-3 to TRBJ1-2; D is uncertain. CDR1 SGHTA and CDR2 FQGTGA come from the germline V gene. Trimming removed 2 bases from V and 2 bases from J, with 9 bases in between. The CDR3 is 14 amino acids. The CDR3 sequence: CASSLSAGNYGYTF. CDR3 DNA: TGTGCCAGCAGCTTATCAGCAGGCAACTATGGCTACACCTTC.

By its share, this clonotype is medium-sized. This chain links TRBV11-1 with TRBJ2-2, with D unresolved. The germline V gene has CDR1 SGHAT and CDR2 FQDESV (reference sequence). V lost 5 bases, J lost 1 base, and 14 bases lay in between. The CDR3 has 16 residues. The CDR3 bases are TGTGCCAGCAGCCCCGAGGATGAGCGGAACACCGGGGAGCTGTTTTTT. It is translated as CASSPEDERNTGELFF.

The chain employs TRBV30 and TRBJ1-2; D is unclear. Germline CDR1 GTSNPN, CDR2 SVGIG (reference sequence). Trimming pared 4 bases from V and 3 bases from J, leaving 12 bases between. The CDR3 has 13 residues. The CDR3, as DNA: TGTGCCTGGAATTCGGGCGGAGACTATGGCTACACCTTC. Translated, it gives CAWNSGGDYGYTF. Drawing the rest from reference TRBV30 and TRBJ1-2, the complete variable domain is SQTIHQWPATLVQPVGSPLSLECTVEGTSNPNLYWYRQAAGRGLQLLFYSVGIGQISSEVPQNLSASRPQDRQFILSSKKLLLSDSGFYLCAWNSGGDYGYTFGSGTRLTVV.

This clonotype is labeled medium-sized. The V and J genes are TRBV20-1 and TRBJ2-4; 8 bases match TRBD2. Germline V gene lookup returns CDR1 DFQATT and CDR2 SNEGSKA (reference sequence). V was clipped by 2 bases and J by 8 bases; unmatched bases: 8. The CDR3 is 14 residues long. CDR3 region: CSARPGGLSDIQYF. The CDR3 nucleotides are TGCAGTGCTAGACCGGGGGGGCTTTCGGACATTCAGTACTTC.

By sample fraction, this clonotype is medium-sized. The DNA for the CDR3 is TGTGCCAGCAGCCGCACAGGTAGCTCCTACAATGAGCAGTTCTTC. Translation gives CASSRTGSSYNEQFF. The V gene is TRBV7-2, the J gene TRBJ2-1, with D perhaps matching TRBD1 (5 bases). V shed 5 bases and J shed 0 bases, with 11 bases lying between them. Looked up from germline, CDR1 is SGHTA and CDR2 is FQGNSA. This CDR3 has 15 residues.

This clonotype came up many times. J is TRBJ2-5 and V is TRBV5-1; 9 bases are shared with TRBD2. J lost 4 bases, V lost 1 base, and 8 bases had no gene match. The CDR3 totals 16 residues. The germline gives CDR1 SGHRS, CDR2 YFSETQ. Written as DNA, the CDR3 is TGCGCCAGCAGCTTGAGTAGCGGGGGATCAGGAGAGACCCAGTACTTC. It translates to CASSLSSGGSGETQYF. Together with reference TRBV5-1 and TRBJ2-5, the CDR3 gives the full variable domain: KAGVTQTPRYLIKTRGQQVTLSCSPISGHRSVSWYQQTPGQGLQFLFEYFSETQRNKGNFPGRFSGRQFSNSRSEMNVSTLELGDSALYLCASSLSSGGSGETQYFGPGTRLLVL.

This clonotype is labeled large (0.1 to 1%). The J gene is TRBJ1-1, the V gene TRBV4-2, with D maybe TRBD1 (6 bases). The V gene's germline CDR1 is LGHNA and CDR2 YNFKEQ. V gave up 6 bases and J gave up 0 bases, with 14 bases separating them. The CDR3 contains 15 residues. DNA for the CDR3: TGTGCCAGCAGAACAGGGTTAACGGTGAACACTGAAGCTTTCTTT. The encoded protein is CASRTGLTVNTEAFF.

This clonotype came up many times. The rearrangement joins TRBV9 to TRBJ1-1; 7 bases match TRBD1. The junction had 4 bases not matched to a gene; V was cut back by 0 bases and J by 8 bases. In germline, CDR1 is SGDLS, CDR2 YYNGEE. The CDR3 contains 13 residues. The CDR3 here is CASSVGGTVEAFF. The DNA of the CDR3 is TGTGCCAGCAGCGTAGGAGGGACAGTAGAAGCTTTCTTT.

Judged by abundance, this clonotype is medium-sized (0.01 to 0.1%). V usage is TRBV12-3 or TRBV12-4 and J usage is TRBJ2-1; D is possibly TRBD1 (5 bases). Trimming took off 5 bases at V and 6 bases at J, with 8 bases between the two ends. The length of the CDR3 is 12 residues. As DNA, the CDR3 is TGTGCCAGCAGTCCCCAGGGCAATGAGCAGTTCTTC. It codes for CASSPQGNEQFF.

This clonotype was counted at least ten times. The V gene is TRBV28, the J gene TRBJ1-4; D unresolved. V lost 5 bases to trimming and J lost 0 bases, with 10 bases between them. The CDR3 consists of 15 residues. Germline V gene lookup returns CDR1 MDHEN and CDR2 SYDVKM. The CDR3 nucleotides are TGTGCCAGCAGTCCTGAGACATCAACTAATGAAAAACTGTTTTTT. Its protein is CASSPETSTNEKLFF.

This clonotype was seen repeatedly, ten times or more. The chain links TRBV20-1 to TRBJ2-5; TRBD1 matches 8 bases. The germline CDR1 and CDR2 sequences are DFQATT and SNEGSKA (reference sequence). J was trimmed by 5 bases and V by 7 bases; bases with no gene match: 6. The length of the CDR3 is 12 residues. The CDR3 region is CSVSRTGETQYF. Here the CDR3 DNA reads TGCAGTGTCAGCAGGACAGGGGAGACCCAGTACTTC.

The chain joins TRBV29-1 to TRBJ2-7, with TRBD2 as a possible D gene (6 bases). The length of the CDR3 is 16 residues. Trimming cost V 0 bases and J 4 bases, with 19 bases left between them. The V gene's germline CDR1 is SQVTM and CDR2 ANQGSEA. The CDR3 protein is CSVEDRREKAGYEQYF. Written as DNA, the CDR3 is TGCAGCGTTGAAGATCGCAGGGAGAAAGCGGGTTACGAGCAGTACTTC.